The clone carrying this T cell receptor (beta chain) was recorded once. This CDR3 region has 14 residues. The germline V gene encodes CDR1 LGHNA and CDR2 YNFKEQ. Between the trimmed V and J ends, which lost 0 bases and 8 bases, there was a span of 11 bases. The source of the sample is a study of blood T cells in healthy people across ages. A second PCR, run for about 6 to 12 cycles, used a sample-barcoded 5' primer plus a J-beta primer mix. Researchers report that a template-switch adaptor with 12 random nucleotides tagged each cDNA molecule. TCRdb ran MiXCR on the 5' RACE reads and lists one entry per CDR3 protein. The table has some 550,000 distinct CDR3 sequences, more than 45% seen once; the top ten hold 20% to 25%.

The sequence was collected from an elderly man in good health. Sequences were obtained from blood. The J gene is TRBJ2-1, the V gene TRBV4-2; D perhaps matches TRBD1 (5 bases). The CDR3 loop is CASSQDKGHDEQFF. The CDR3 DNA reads TGTGCCAGCAGCCAAGATAAGGGGCACGATGAGCAGTTCTTC.